This T cell receptor beta chain was observed in a study of response to subunit inactivated influenza vaccine. Points from the study as a whole: Every seasonal influenza vaccination brings in few new T cells, the authors suggested.

Via MiXCR, TCRdb re-called the RT-PCR reads, giving one row per CDR3 protein. This table has roughly 500,000 distinct CDR3 sequences, approximately 15% appearing once. Trimming took 0 bases from V and 0 from J; bases not matched to a gene: 1. Germline-derived CDR1 and CDR2 are SGHVS and FNYEAQ. This CDR3 has 16 amino acids. With regard to this clonotype: Its cognate antigen is unknown.

The rearrangement links TRBV7-6 to TRBJ2-5, with 10 bases fitting TRBD2. This receptor was obtained from a man aged 45 to 75 who received an inactivated influenza vaccine. The source material was CD4+ T cells sorted from PBMCs, sampled less than 25 months after vaccination. The CDR3 sequence is CASSLALAGDQETQYF. The CDR3 DNA reads as TGTGCCAGCAGCTTAGCGCTAGCGGGGGACCAAGAGACCCAGTACTTC. Full variable domain (remainder filled in from reference TRBV7-6 and TRBJ2-5): GAGVSQSPRYKVTKRGQDVALRCDPISGHVSLYWYRQALGQGPEFLTYFNYEAQQDKSGLPNDRFSAERPEGSISTLTIQRTEQRDSAMYRCASSLALAGDQETQYFGPGTRLLVL.